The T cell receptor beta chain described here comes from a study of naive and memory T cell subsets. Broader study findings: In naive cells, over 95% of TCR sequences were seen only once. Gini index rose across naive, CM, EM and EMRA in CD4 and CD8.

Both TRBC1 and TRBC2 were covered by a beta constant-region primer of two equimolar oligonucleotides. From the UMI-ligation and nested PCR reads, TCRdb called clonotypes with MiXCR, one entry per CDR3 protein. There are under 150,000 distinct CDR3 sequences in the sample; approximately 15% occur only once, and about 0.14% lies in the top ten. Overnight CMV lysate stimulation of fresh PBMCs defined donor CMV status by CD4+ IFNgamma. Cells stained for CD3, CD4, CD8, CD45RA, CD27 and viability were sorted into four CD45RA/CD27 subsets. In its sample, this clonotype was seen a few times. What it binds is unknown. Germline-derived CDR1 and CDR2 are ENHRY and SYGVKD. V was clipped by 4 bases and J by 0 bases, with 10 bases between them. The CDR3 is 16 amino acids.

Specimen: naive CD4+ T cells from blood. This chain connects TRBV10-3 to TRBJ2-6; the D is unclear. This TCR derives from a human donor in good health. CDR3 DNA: TGTGCCATCAGTGCCGTCAGGAACTCTGGGGCCAACGTCCTGACTTTC. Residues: CAISAVRNSGANVLTF.